These T cell receptor beta chains were read from a single sample in a study of identical twins. TCRdb processed the 5' RACE reads anew with MiXCR; each CDR3 protein has one entry. The sample has about 460,000 distinct CDR3 sequences; 12% to 15% are singletons. The data also belong to a second study, concerning yellow fever vaccine responses in identical twins.

The specimen was CD4+ T cells sorted from blood. Receptors originate from a young woman in good health. The CDR3 runs from the conserved cysteine through the conserved F or W. The D gene is left open where the match is weak. Clone size, where shown, is once, few, many, or a class for clones that have expanded.

TGTGCCAGCAGTTACTTCATTAGCACTGAAGCTTTCTTT | CASSYFISTEAFF | TRBJ1-1 | TRBV6-2/TRBV6-3 | NA | NA
TGTGCTAGTGGTTTGGGAAGAGAGACCCAGTACTTC | CASGLGRETQYF | TRBJ2-5 | TRBV12-5 | NA | NA
TGCGCCAGCAGTAGACTAGCGGGAGCCTACAATGAGCAGTTCTTC | CASSRLAGAYNEQFF | TRBJ2-1 | TRBV5-1 | many | TRBD2
TGCGCCAGCAGCTTGAGGGGCGACTCCTACGAGCAGTACTTC | CASSLRGDSYEQYF | TRBJ2-7 | TRBV5-1 | many | NA
TGTGCCAGCAGTAGTAGCGGGGGCGGGGATGAGCAGTTCTTC | CASSSSGGGDEQFF | TRBJ2-1 | TRBV27 | NA | TRBD2
TGCAGTGTCAAGAGCGGGGGTTACAATGAGCAGTTCTTC | CSVKSGGYNEQFF | TRBJ2-1 | TRBV20-1 | few | TRBD2
TGCGCCAGCAACACGGGACAGGGTGGTTCCTACGAGCAGTACTTC | CASNTGQGGSYEQYF | TRBJ2-7 | TRBV5-1 | many | TRBD1
TGTGCCAGCAGCCTCCGGACCTCCAAGGAGACCCAGTACTTC | CASSLRTSKETQYF | TRBJ2-5 | TRBV3-1 | NA | NA
TGTGCCAGCAGCCATCTTGGAGAGAACACTGAAGCTTTCTTT | CASSHLGENTEAFF | TRBJ1-1 | TRBV3-1 | NA | NA
TGTGCCAGCAGATCCCCCCGGGACGGTAACACTGAAGCTTTCTTT | CASRSPRDGNTEAFF | TRBJ1-1 | TRBV6-1 | few | NA
TGTGCCAGCTCACCACGCTATCAGGCAGAGACCCAGTACTTC | CASSPRYQAETQYF | TRBJ2-5 | TRBV18 | NA | NA
TGTGCCAGCAGACTACCCAACAAGAACACCGGGGAGCTGTTTTTT | CASRLPNKNTGELFF | TRBJ2-2 | TRBV12-3/TRBV12-4 | few | NA
TGTGCCAGCAGCTTAGAGACAGGGGGCCCGAGTGAGCAGTTCTTC | CASSLETGGPSEQFF | TRBJ2-1 | TRBV7-9 | NA | TRBD1
TGCGCCAGCAGCTTGGCCGCCCGCGGGAGGACCTACAATGAGCAGTTCTTC | CASSLAARGRTYNEQFF | TRBJ2-1 | TRBV5-1 | NA | TRBD2
TGTGCCAGCAGTGAATTAGGGCAACATACGCAGTATTTT | CASSELGQHTQYF | TRBJ2-3 | TRBV25-1 | NA | NA
TGCGCCAGCAGCCAATTGACTAGCGGGGGCACAGATACGCAGTATTTT | CASSQLTSGGTDTQYF | TRBJ2-3 | TRBV4-1 | NA | TRBD2
TGTGCCAGCAAGCTTAGTAGTACTGACGGAGGCTATGGCTACACCTTC | CASKLSSTDGGYGYTF | TRBJ1-2 | TRBV7-2 | NA | NA
TGTGCCAGCAACATAGCGGGGGGCTCCTACGAGCAGTACTTC | CASNIAGGSYEQYF | TRBJ2-7 | TRBV6-2/TRBV6-3 | NA | TRBD2
TGTGCCAGCAGTTTGAACTATTACACAGATACGCAGTATTTT | CASSLNYYTDTQYF | TRBJ2-3 | TRBV28 | few | NA
TGCAGTGCTAGAGTTCAGGGTTCCGGGGAGCTGTTTTTT | CSARVQGSGELFF | TRBJ2-2 | TRBV20-1 | NA | NA
TGCAGTGCTACCGGCGGCAGCGGAGGGGGAGAGACCCAGTACTTC | CSATGGSGGGETQYF | TRBJ2-5 | TRBV20-1 | few | NA
TGTGCCAGCAGCGTAGGGGGAGATACACGGAGTCATGAGCAGTTCTTC | CASSVGGDTRSHEQFF | TRBJ2-1 | TRBV9 | NA | NA